Described below is a single T cell receptor (beta chain) sequence and its context. Treatment indicated: oral pan-JAK inhibitor, 5-10 mg twice daily. Germline V gene sequence: CDR1 SNHLY, CDR2 FYNNEI. This CDR3 has 14 amino acids. The ends lost 5 bases at V and 2 bases at J; junction bases unmatched: 4. The sample belongs to a study of CD8+ T cells in alopecia areata. cDNA reverse transcribed from extracted RNA served as the sequencing template. This table comes from immunoSEQ multiplex PCR, and its TCRdb copy is limited to in-frame clones, with some not included. Here the sample spans about 190,000 clones, 45% to 75% being singletons.

The TCR originated in a human donor with alopecia areata. The sequenced sample was CD4+ T cells sorted from blood, obtained at week 4, from a patient treated with tofacitinib. The chain carries TRBV2 and TRBJ2-7, with TRBD1 matching over 9 bases. CDR3 DNA sequence: TGTGCCAGCAGTTGGACAGGGGAGGCCTACGAGCAGTACTTC. Its translation: CASSWTGEAYEQYF.